The next 21 T cell receptor beta chains were all read from a single sample in a study of cytomegalovirus exposure and HLA in healthy donors. A multiplex PCR was run with 60 Vbeta primers and 13 Jbeta primers. The method was immunoSEQ multiplex PCR; TCRdb's version includes in-frame clones alone and lacks a portion of them. The repertoire has around 150,000 clones, about 81% of them found once; the top ten carry less than 10%. Input material: PBMCs. The receptors shown here come from a woman in her fifties or sixties in good health and CMV-seropositive.

The genes are TRBV7-6 and TRBJ2-2; weak D call: TRBD1 (5 bases). CDR1 and CDR2 from the germline V gene are SGHVS and FNYEAQ. The CDR3 totals 15 residues. Trimming removed 0 bases at V and 7 bases at J, with 12 bases between. In DNA form, the CDR3 reads TGTGCCAGCAGCTTAGCGGCGTGGGGCGACGGGGAGCTGTTTTTT. This gives the protein CASSLAAWGDGELFF.

This clone was picked up a small number of times. The genes are TRBV4-1 and TRBJ2-2, with a possible D match to TRBD2 (6 bases). Germline V gives CDR1 MGHRA, CDR2 YSYEKL. The CDR3 is made up of 17 amino acids. V was trimmed by 0 bases and J by 1 base, leaving 12 bases between them. DNA of the CDR3: TGCGCCAGCAGCCAAGATCCGGGGGAGCGGAACACCGGGGAGCTGTTTTTT. Amino acid sequence: CASSQDPGERNTGELFF.

The J gene is TRBJ1-1, the V gene TRBV19, with 7 bases aligning to TRBD1. Germline V lookup: CDR1 LNHDA, CDR2 SQIVND (reference sequence). V lost 8 bases and J lost 1; bases outside the gene matches: 13. The CDR3 consists of 16 residues. CDR3 residues: CASDPGTAIPNTEAFF. The CDR3 coding sequence is TGTGCCAGTGACCCCGGGACAGCCATCCCGAACACTGAAGCTTTCTTT.

V gene TRBV10-1 combines with J gene TRBJ2-1, with TRBD2 matching 8 bases. With 3 bases clipped from V and 6 bases from J, the junction kept 4 bases outside the gene matches. Germline CDR1 is WNHNN and CDR2 is SYGVQD (reference sequence). The CDR3 is 14 amino acids. The CDR3 region is CASSDGRAGNEQFF. The CDR3 DNA follows: TGCGCCAGCAGTGACGGGAGGGCCGGCAATGAGCAGTTCTTC.

The chain carries TRBV5-7 and TRBJ1-5; possibly TRBD1 for D (5 bases). TRBV5-7 is given ORF status, its function remaining uncertain. V lost 3 bases, J lost 2 bases, and 21 bases lay in between. The CDR3 consists of 18 residues. CDR3: CASSCRVFWILGNQPQHF. CDR3 bases: TGTGCCAGCAGCTGCAGGGTTTTCTGGATTTTGGGCAATCAGCCCCAGCATTTT.

V gene TRBV9 combines with J gene TRBJ1-2; 11 nucleotides agree with TRBD1. The CDR3 contains 15 residues. From germline, CDR1 is SGDLS and CDR2 YYNGEE. J gave up 3 bases and V 3 bases, and 4 bases lay outside the gene matches. CDR3 sequence: CASSDWDRGDYGYTF. CDR3 in DNA: TGTGCCAGCAGCGATTGGGACAGGGGGGACTATGGCTACACCTTC.

This clone has just a few counts. The CDR3 spells CASRMRGDSSYNEQFF. CDR3 nucleotides: TGTGCCAGCAGAATGAGGGGGGACAGCTCCTACAATGAGCAGTTCTTC. The genes are TRBV7-3 and TRBJ2-1; tentative D call: TRBD1 (7 bases). The CDR3 loop spans 16 amino acids. In germline, CDR1 is SGHTA, CDR2 FQGTGA. V lost 6 bases and J 0 bases, leaving 15 bases between the germline ends.

V and J are TRBV5-1 and TRBJ2-7; D might be TRBD1 (6 bases). Trimming took off 7 bases at V and 7 bases at J, with 24 bases between the two ends. Germline loops: CDR1 SGHRS, CDR2 YFSETQ. The CDR3 totals 15 residues. The CDR3 region has the DNA TGCGCCAGCGGAACCCAGCAGGGGCCTCTGTGGGAGCAGTACTTC. Translation: CASGTQQGPLWEQYF.

This rearrangement joins TRBV21-1 to TRBJ1-5; TRBD1, the D gene given by the table, was not confirmed from the DNA. TRBV21-1 is a listed pseudogene. The CDR3 contains 19 residues. The CDR3 here is CASSKARDKLLSSNQPQHF. The CDR3 coding sequence is TGTGCCAGCAGCAAAGCTAGGGACAAGCTCCTCTCTAGCAATCAGCCCCAGCATTTT.

This chain joins TRBV7-8 and TRBJ1-1; the D gene is possibly TRBD1 (5 bases). Trimming removed 6 bases at V and 0 bases at J, with 8 bases between. CDR1 SGHVS and CDR2 FQNEAQ come from the germline V gene. There are 13 residues in the CDR3. The CDR3 bases are TGTGCCAGCAGAAGGGGAATGAACACTGAAGCTTTCTTT. This sequence encodes CASRRGMNTEAFF.

This clone was seen only a few times. This chain connects TRBV18 to TRBJ2-7; 10 positions match TRBD1. CDR3 length: 14 amino acids. V lost 3 bases, J lost 4 bases, and 3 bases stayed unmatched. Germline V gene lookup returns CDR1 KGHSH and CDR2 LQKENI. The CDR3 loop reads CASSPRTGGYEQYF. CDR3 nucleotides: TGTGCCAGCTCACCTAGGACAGGGGGTTACGAGCAGTACTTC.

The chain links TRBV28 to TRBJ2-5, with TRBD1 matching 8 bases. Germline CDR1 reads MDHEN; CDR2 reads SYDVKM. Trimming removed 4 bases from V and 1 base from J; junction bases left unmatched: 11. This CDR3 region has 17 residues. DNA for the CDR3: TGTGCCAGCAGTTGGGGAGCCCTAGGACAGGGCCAAGAGACCCAGTACTTC. Protein sequence: CASSWGALGQGQETQYF. Filled out from reference TRBV28 and TRBJ2-5, the complete variable domain reads DVKVTQSSRYLVKRTGEKVFLECVQDMDHENMFWYRQDPGLGLRLIYFSYDVKMKEKGDIPEGYSVSREKKERFSLILESASTNQTSMYLCASSWGALGQGQETQYFGPGTRLLVL.

The chain is built from TRBV19 and TRBJ1-2, with 8 bases identical to TRBD1. CDR3 length: 12 amino acids. V lost 10 bases, J lost 4 bases, and 5 bases stayed unmatched. The V gene's germline CDR1 is LNHDA and CDR2 SQIVND (reference sequence). CDR3 amino acids: CATRQGFYGYTF. Written as DNA, the CDR3 is TGTGCCACACGACAGGGGTTCTATGGCTACACCTTC.

A single count supports this clone. The CDR3 is CASSQDGAGGTDTQYF. The CDR3 bases are TGCGCCAGCAGCCAAGATGGGGCGGGGGGCACAGATACGCAGTATTTT. The chain recombines TRBV4-3 with TRBJ2-3, with 7 bases aligning to TRBD2. CDR3 length: 16 amino acids. Germline CDR1 reads LGHNA; CDR2 reads YSLEER. J lost 1 base, V lost 0 bases, and 4 bases had no gene match.

The J gene is TRBJ2-7, the V gene TRBV4-1; 9 bases are a match to TRBD2. This CDR3 spans 17 amino acids. V lost 4 bases to trimming and J lost 5 bases; unmatched junction nucleotides: 15. Germline values: CDR1 MGHRA, CDR2 YSYEKL. CDR3 DNA sequence: TGCGCCAGCAGCCCTTTTCCACGCGGGAGGGCCCTTGACGAGCAGTACTTC. Its protein is CASSPFPRGRALDEQYF.

The CDR3 is CASSLAYGGELFF. In DNA form, the CDR3 reads TGTGCCAGCAGCTTAGCTTACGGCGGGGAGCTGTTTTTT. The chain carries TRBV13 and TRBJ2-2; no clear D gene. The germline V gene encodes CDR1 PRHDT and CDR2 FYEKMQ (reference sequence). CDR3 length equals 13 residues. Trimming removed 1 base from V and 7 bases from J, with 7 bases in between.

The rearrangement links TRBV7-2 to TRBJ1-1, with TRBD1 matching 10 bases. Germline CDR1 is SGHTA and CDR2 is FQGNSA. The CDR3 totals 15 residues. V was pared by 1 base and J by 5 bases, with 4 bases of the junction left unmatched. DNA of the CDR3: TGTGCCAGCAGCTTAGTAGGGACAGGGGAAACTGAAGCTTTCTTT. Translated: CASSLVGTGETEAFF.

The V and J genes are TRBV5-4 and TRBJ1-1; 9 positions agree with TRBD1. Germline-derived CDR1 and CDR2 are SGHNT and YYREEE (reference sequence). The CDR3 contains 15 residues. The V and J ends lost 4 bases and 3 bases, in that order; junction bases with no gene match: 7. CDR3 residues: CASSAYRGRDTEAFF. DNA of the CDR3: TGTGCCAGCAGCGCGTACAGGGGGCGCGACACTGAAGCTTTCTTT.

The rearrangement uses TRBV6-5 and TRBJ1-1; a weak D match, TRBD1 (6 bases). Trimming cost V 6 bases and J 3 bases, with 11 bases left between them. Germline-derived CDR1 and CDR2 are MNHEY and SVGAGI. The CDR3 length is 13 residues. This chain's CDR3 is CASRHGQHTEAFF. The CDR3 DNA sequence: TGTGCCAGCAGACATGGACAGCACACTGAAGCTTTCTTT.

The V and J genes are TRBV11-3 and TRBJ2-2; 8 nucleotides line up with TRBD2. Germline V gene sequence: CDR1 SGHNT, CDR2 YENEEA. The J segment lost 4 bases and the V segment lost 1 base, leaving 5 bases of the junction unmatched. The CDR3 covers 16 residues. CDR3 in DNA: TGTGCCAGCAGCTTAGGACCGGGAGGGGGCACCGGGGAGCTGTTTTTT. Encoded protein: CASSLGPGGGTGELFF.

The table lists this clone with a few counts. This chain uses TRBV5-4 with TRBJ2-7, with D possibly matching TRBD2 (6 bases). Trimming left V 2 bases short and J 5 bases short, with 14 bases between. Germline CDR1 reads SGHNT; CDR2 reads YYREEE (reference sequence). The CDR3 has 14 residues. CDR3 protein: CASSFSGRGDEQYF. Here the CDR3 DNA reads TGTGCCAGCAGCTTCTCCGGGAGAGGAGACGAGCAGTACTTC.